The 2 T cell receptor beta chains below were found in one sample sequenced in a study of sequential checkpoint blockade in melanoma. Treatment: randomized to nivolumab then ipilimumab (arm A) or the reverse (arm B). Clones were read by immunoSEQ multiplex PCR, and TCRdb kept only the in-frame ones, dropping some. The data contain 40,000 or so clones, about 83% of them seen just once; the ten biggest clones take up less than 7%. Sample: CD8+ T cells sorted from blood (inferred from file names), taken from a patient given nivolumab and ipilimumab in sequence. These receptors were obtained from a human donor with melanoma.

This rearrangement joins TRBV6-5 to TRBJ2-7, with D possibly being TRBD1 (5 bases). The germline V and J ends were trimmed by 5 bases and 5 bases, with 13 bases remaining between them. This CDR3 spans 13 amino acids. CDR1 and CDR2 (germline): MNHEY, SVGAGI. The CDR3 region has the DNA TGTGCCAGCAGTGAGGCAGGGCACCACGAGCAGTACTTC. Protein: CASSEAGHHEQYF.

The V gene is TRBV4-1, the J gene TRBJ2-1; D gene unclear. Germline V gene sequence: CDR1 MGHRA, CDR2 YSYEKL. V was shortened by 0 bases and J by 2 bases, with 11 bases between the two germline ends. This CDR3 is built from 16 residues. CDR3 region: CASSQDLVSPYNEQFF. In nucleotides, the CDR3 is TGCGCCAGCAGCCAAGATCTAGTATCTCCCTACAATGAGCAGTTCTTC.